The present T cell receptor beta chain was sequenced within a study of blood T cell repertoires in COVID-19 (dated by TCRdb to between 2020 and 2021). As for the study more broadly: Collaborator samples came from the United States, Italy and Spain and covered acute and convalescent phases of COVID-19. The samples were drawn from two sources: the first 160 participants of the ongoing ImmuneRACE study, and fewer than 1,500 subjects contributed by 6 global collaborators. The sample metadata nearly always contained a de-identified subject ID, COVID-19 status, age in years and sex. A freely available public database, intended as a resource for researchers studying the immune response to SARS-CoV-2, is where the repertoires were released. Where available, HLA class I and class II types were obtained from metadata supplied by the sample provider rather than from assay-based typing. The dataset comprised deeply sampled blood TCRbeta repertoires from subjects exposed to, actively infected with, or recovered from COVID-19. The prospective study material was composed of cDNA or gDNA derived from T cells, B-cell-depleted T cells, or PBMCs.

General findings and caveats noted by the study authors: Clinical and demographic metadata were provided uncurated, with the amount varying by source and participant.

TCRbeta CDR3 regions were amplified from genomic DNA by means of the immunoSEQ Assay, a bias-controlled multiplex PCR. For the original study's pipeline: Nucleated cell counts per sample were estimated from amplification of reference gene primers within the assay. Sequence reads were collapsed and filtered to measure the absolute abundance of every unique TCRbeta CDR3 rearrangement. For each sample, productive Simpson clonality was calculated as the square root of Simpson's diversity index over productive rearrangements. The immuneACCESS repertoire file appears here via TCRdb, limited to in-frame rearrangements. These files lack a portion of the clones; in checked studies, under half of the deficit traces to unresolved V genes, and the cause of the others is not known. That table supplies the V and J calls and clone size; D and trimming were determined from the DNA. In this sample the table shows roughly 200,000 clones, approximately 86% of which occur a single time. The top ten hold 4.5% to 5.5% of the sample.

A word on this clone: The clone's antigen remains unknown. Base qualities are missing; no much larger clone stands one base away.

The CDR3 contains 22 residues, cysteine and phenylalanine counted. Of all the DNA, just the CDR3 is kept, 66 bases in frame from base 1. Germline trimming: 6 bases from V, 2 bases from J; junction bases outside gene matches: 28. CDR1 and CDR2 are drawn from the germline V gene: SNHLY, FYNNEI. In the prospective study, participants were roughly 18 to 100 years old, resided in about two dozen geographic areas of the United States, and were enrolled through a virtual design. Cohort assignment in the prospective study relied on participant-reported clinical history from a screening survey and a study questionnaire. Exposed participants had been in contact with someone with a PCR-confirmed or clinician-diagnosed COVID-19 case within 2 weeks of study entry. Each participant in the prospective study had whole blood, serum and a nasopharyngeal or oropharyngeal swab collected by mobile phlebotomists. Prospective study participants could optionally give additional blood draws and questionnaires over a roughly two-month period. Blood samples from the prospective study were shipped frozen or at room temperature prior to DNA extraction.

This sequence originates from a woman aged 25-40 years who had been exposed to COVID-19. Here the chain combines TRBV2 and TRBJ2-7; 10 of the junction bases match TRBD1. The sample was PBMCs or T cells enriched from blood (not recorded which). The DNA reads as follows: TGTGCCAGCAGCCACCTCTCGGTTTTCCGGGACAGGGGTAGGTCAGGCACCTACGAGCAGTACTTC. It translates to CASSHLSVFRDRGRSGTYEQYF.